Below, one T cell receptor beta chain is given with its context. Its antigen is currently unknown. The extraction recovered at least 5 micrograms of total RNA per sample. The sample originates from a study of blood T cells in healthy people across ages. Study-wide results and caveats: Lack of knowledge of donor CMV status possibly confounded expanded clonotype changes. Conclusively comparing naive with antigen-experienced cells was impossible with unsorted PBMCs.

For the second PCR, which ran for about 7 to 11 cycles, a sample-barcoded 5' primer and a J-beta primer mix were used. All samples yielded 2.5 million or more CDR3-containing paired-end reads. TCRdb reanalysed the 5' RACE reads using MiXCR and keeps one entry per CDR3 protein. The sample contains 700,000 to 950,000 distinct CDR3 sequences, roughly 60% of which appear only once. The sequenced material came from blood. The clonotype originates from a man aged 25-45 years in good health.

The CDR3 loop is CASSLWGGSRWEQYF. The DNA for the CDR3 is TGTGCCAGCAGTTTATGGGGCGGGAGCCGTTGGGAGCAGTACTTC. This rearrangement joins TRBV28 to TRBJ2-1; 7 bases fit TRBD2. The DNA end is a closer match to TRBJ2-7, so the J assignment may be wrong. The CDR3 is made up of 15 amino acids. CDR1 MDHEN and CDR2 SYDVKM come from the germline V gene.